Here is one T cell receptor beta chain with its context. The read ends 3 residues shy of where the CDR3 ends; the end is completed using the germline J gene. V shed 4 bases, J shed 2 bases, and the junction held 1 base outside the gene matches. In germline, CDR1 is LNHDA, CDR2 SQIVND (reference sequence). The CDR3 runs to 13 residues. The entry originates in a study of T cells in women clearing cervical HPV infection. In the study overall: Cases were women with histologically confirmed HPV16-related CIN3 or worse, including 2 invasive cancers.

The repertoire was sequenced with immunoSEQ multiplex PCR; TCRdb's copy has only in-frame clones and lacks some. This sample's clone table lists around 35,000 clones. Sequencing was done on a sample of blood buffy coat. The TCR originated in a woman between 18 and 70 years old with a cervical HPV16 infection that either progressed to CIN3+ or cleared (not recorded which). The V gene is TRBV19, the J gene TRBJ1-1; TRBD1 matches 7 bases. CDR3 sequence: CASSRTGNTEAFF. The sequenced part of the CDR3 DNA is TGTGCCAGTAGTAGGACAGGCAACACTGAA.